These 12 T cell receptor beta chains share one sample of origin, sequenced in a study of Ad26.COV2.S vaccination and SARS-CoV-2 variants (dated by TCRdb to the early 2020s). The treatment or condition label here, explained by the study, means: 15 to 20 received Ad26.COV2.S at low or high dose, single or two shots; about five received placebo; per-sample allocation not given. For vaccine and placebo recipients, repertoires were sequenced using samples collected on day 63 after the first injection. Libraries came from the immunoSEQ multiplex PCR assay. TCRdb's version of the immuneACCESS table is confined to in-frame rearrangements and falls short of the full clone set. An unresolved V gene accounts for under half of the shortfall where checked; the remainder is of unknown origin. Recorded for this sample are fewer than 500,000 clones; around 91% of them occurred a single time. Jointly, the top ten make up around 4.5% of the sample.

The input for sequencing was peripheral blood, taken in a trial of Ad26.COV2.S vaccine versus placebo. The receptors stem from a person between 18 and 60 years old who received the Ad26.COV2.S COVID-19 vaccine or a placebo.

V gene TRBV2 combines with J gene TRBJ2-7, with 11 bases identical to TRBD2. Germline-derived CDR1 and CDR2 are SNHLY and FYNNEI. The CDR3 covers 16 residues. After removal of 1 base from V and 2 bases from J, the junction contained 4 bases not matched to a gene. CDR3 bases: TGTGCCAGCAGTGAAGGACTAGCGGGATCTACCTACGAGCAGTACTTC. Translated, it gives CASSEGLAGSTYEQYF.

The chain links TRBV5-4 to TRBJ2-3; 10 bases match TRBD2. V trimming: 0 bases; J trimming: 2 bases; junction bases outside the gene matches: 3. This CDR3 has 16 residues. The germline CDR1 and CDR2 sequences are SGHNT and YYREEE (reference sequence). CDR3 in amino acids: CASSLGSGRNTDTQYF. The CDR3 region has the DNA TGTGCCAGCAGCTTGGGTAGCGGGAGGAACACAGATACGCAGTATTTT. The full variable domain, with the rest looked up from reference TRBV5-4 and TRBJ2-3, is ETGVTQSPTHLIKTRGQQVTLRCSSQSGHNTVSWYQQALGQGPQFIFQYYREEENGRGNFPPRFSGLQFPNYSSELNVNALELDDSALYLCASSLGSGRNTDTQYFGPGTRLTVL.

The rearrangement links TRBV7-9 to TRBJ2-5; weak D call: TRBD2 (5 bases). Trimming pared 2 bases from V and 5 bases from J, leaving 15 bases between. The germline CDR1 and CDR2 sequences are SEHNR and FQNEAQ (reference sequence). This CDR3 spans 15 amino acids. The CDR3 DNA follows: TGTGCCAGCAGCTTACTTATCGGGGTTGTGGAGACCCAGTACTTC. Amino acids: CASSLLIGVVETQYF.

The chain uses TRBV7-3 and TRBJ2-3, with TRBD2 matching 14 bases. CDR3 size: 17 residues. CDR1 and CDR2 from the germline V gene are SGHTA and FQGTGA. After removal of 5 bases from V and 4 bases from J, the junction contained 8 bases not matched to a gene. The CDR3 is CASSLGLAGGRPDTQYF. CDR3 sequence (DNA): TGTGCCAGCAGCCTAGGACTAGCGGGAGGTAGGCCAGATACGCAGTATTTT.

This clone occurred once. J is TRBJ2-7 and V is TRBV7-2; either TRBD1 or TRBD2 may supply D (5 bases each). V shed 5 bases and J shed 2 bases, with 16 bases lying between them. This CDR3 comprises 15 residues. Per the germline V gene, CDR1 is SGHTA and CDR2 is FQGNSA. CDR3 DNA: TGTGCCAGCAGCCCCGCGGTAGCGACAGCCTACGAGCAGTACTTC. Amino acids: CASSPAVATAYEQYF.

The genes are TRBV28 and TRBJ1-3; tentative D call: TRBD1 (6 bases). Germline V CDR1 and CDR2: MDHEN, SYDVKM. This CDR3 contains 17 residues. The V gene lost 5 bases and the J gene lost 2 bases, with 19 bases spanning the gap. The CDR3 DNA reads TGTGCCAGCAGTCTAGGGGGGGGTTTGGGCCCTGGAAACACCATATATTTT. It codes for CASSLGGGLGPGNTIYF.

The rearrangement joins TRBV7-2 to TRBJ1-6; possible D gene TRBD1, 5 bases. The germline gives CDR1 SGHTA, CDR2 FQGNSA. The V end lost 1 base, the J end lost 7 bases, and 11 bases lay between the germline ends. This CDR3 spans 15 amino acids. CDR3 nucleotides: TGTGCCAGCAGCTTAGGGGCCAGGGCGAATTCACCCCTCCACTTT. Translating it yields CASSLGARANSPLHF.

The rearrangement uses TRBV9 and TRBJ2-3, with TRBD2 matching over 10 bases. V gave up 6 bases and J gave up 6 bases; unmatched junction bases: 7. CDR3 length: 14 amino acids. Germline V lookup: CDR1 SGDLS, CDR2 YYNGEE. CDR3 DNA sequence: TGTGCCAGCACCCCTAGCGGGAGATCGGATACGCAGTATTTT. Its protein is CASTPSGRSDTQYF.

With respect to this clone: One junction end disagrees with the germline gene, perhaps due to a read error. The chain is built from TRBV2 and TRBJ1-3; D is possibly TRBD1 (5 bases). CDR3 length: 16 amino acids. Germline CDR1 and CDR2: SNHLY and FYNNEI. This chain's CDR3 is CANSEDLAGGVNTIYF. CDR3 bases: TGTGCCAACAGTGAAGATCTCGCGGGGGGTGTAAACACCATATATTTT. Using reference TRBV2 and TRBJ1-3 for the parts outside the CDR3, the full variable domain is EPEVTQTPSHQVTQMGQEVILRCVPISNHLYFYWYRQILGQKVEFLVSFYNNEISEKSEIFDDQFSVERPDGSNFTLKIRSTKLEDSAMYFCANSEDLAGGVNTIYFGEGSWLTVV.

The chain employs TRBV7-2 and TRBJ2-5; 11 bases align to TRBD1. The trim removed 2 bases at V and 4 bases at J, leaving 3 bases unmatched. Germline lookup yields CDR1 SGHTA and CDR2 FQGNSA. The length of the CDR3 is 15 residues. CDR3 DNA: TGTGCCAGCAGCTTACACGGGACAGGGGGAGAGACCCAGTACTTC. Amino acid sequence: CASSLHGTGGETQYF.

This clone was seen just once. The rearrangement links TRBV6-1 to TRBJ1-1; D gene uncertain. V was shortened by 1 base and J by 1 base, with 7 bases between the two germline ends. Germline V gives CDR1 MNHNS, CDR2 SASEGT. The CDR3 has 14 residues. CDR3 nucleotides: TGTGCCAGCAGTGAAGTTGGTGCGAACACTGAAGCTTTCTTT. Encoded protein: CASSEVGANTEAFF.

The chain couples TRBV12-3 or TRBV12-4 to TRBJ2-4; D remains unclear. The V gene lost 3 bases and the J gene lost 0 bases, with 3 bases spanning the gap. This CDR3 spans 13 amino acids. CDR3: CASSFGAKNIQYF. CDR3 in DNA: TGTGCCAGCAGTTTTGGAGCCAAAAACATTCAGTACTTC.